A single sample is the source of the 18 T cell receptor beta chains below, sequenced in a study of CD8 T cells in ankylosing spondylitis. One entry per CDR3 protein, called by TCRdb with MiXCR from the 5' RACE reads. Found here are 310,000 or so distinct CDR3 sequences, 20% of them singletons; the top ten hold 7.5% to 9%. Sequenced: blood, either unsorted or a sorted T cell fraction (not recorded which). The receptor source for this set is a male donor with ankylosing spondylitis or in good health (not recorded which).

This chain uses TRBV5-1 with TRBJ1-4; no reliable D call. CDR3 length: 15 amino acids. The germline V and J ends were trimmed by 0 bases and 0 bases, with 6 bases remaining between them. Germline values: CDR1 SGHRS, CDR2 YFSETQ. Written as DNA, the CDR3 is TGCGCCAGCAGCTTGGGCTCCTCAACTAATGAAAAACTGTTTTTT. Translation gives CASSLGSSTNEKLFF.

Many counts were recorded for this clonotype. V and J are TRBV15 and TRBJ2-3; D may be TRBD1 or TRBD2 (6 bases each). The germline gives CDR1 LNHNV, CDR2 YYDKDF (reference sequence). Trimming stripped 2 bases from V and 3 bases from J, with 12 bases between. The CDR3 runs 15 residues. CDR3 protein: CATSRRGAETDTQYF. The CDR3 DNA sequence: TGTGCCACCAGCAGAAGGGGGGCAGAGACAGATACGCAGTATTTT.

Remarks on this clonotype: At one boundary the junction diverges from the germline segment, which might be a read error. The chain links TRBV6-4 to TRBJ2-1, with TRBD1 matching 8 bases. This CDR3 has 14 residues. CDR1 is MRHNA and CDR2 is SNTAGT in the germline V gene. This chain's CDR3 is CVSSEGQAYNEQFF. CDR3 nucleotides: TGTGTCAGCAGTGAGGGACAGGCTTACAATGAGCAGTTCTTC.

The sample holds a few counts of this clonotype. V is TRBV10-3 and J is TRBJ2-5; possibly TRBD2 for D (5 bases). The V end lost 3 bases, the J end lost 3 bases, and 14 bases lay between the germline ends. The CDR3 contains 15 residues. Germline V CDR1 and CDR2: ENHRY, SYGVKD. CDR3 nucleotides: TGTGCCATCAGTGAAAGGGCAGAGAGGGAAGAGACCCAGTACTTC. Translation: CAISERAEREETQYF.

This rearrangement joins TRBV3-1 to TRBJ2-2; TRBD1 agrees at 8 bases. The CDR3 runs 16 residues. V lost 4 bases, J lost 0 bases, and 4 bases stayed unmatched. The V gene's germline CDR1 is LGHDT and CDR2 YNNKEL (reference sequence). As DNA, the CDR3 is TGTGCCAGCAGCCTCCCGGGACAGGCGAACACCGGGGAGCTGTTTTTT. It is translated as CASSLPGQANTGELFF.

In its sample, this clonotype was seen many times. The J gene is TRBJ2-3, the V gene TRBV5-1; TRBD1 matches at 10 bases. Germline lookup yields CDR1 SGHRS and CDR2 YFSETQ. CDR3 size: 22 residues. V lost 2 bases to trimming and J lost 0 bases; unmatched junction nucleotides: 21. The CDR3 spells CASSLHNDRGLRFSTSTDTQYF. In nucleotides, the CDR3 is TGCGCCAGCAGCTTACATAATGACAGGGGGCTAAGGTTTTCAACAAGCACAGATACGCAGTATTTT. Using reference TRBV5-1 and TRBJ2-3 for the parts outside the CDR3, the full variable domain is KAGVTQTPRYLIKTRGQQVTLSCSPISGHRSVSWYQQTPGQGLQFLFEYFSETQRNKGNFPGRFSGRQFSNSRSEMNVSTLELGDSALYLCASSLHNDRGLRFSTSTDTQYFGPGTRLTVL.

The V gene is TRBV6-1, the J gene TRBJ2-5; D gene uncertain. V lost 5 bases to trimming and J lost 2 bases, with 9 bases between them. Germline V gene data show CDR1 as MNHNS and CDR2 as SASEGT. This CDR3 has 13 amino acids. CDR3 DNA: TGTGCCAGCAGTATCCGACGGCAAGAGACCCAGTACTTC. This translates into CASSIRRQETQYF.

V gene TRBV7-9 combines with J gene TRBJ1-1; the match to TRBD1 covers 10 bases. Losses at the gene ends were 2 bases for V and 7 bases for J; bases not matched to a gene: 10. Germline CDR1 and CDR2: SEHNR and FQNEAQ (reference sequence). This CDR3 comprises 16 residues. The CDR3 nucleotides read TGTGCCAGCAGCTTAAGGGACAGGGGTCAGGATAGTGAAGCTTTCTTT. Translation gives CASSLRDRGQDSEAFF.

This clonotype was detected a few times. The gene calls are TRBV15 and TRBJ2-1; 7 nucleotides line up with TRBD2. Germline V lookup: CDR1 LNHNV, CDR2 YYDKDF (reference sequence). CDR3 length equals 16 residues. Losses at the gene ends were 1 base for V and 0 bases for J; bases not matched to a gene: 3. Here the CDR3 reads CATSRASGISYNEQFF. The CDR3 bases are TGTGCCACCAGCAGAGCTAGCGGAATCTCCTACAATGAGCAGTTCTTC.

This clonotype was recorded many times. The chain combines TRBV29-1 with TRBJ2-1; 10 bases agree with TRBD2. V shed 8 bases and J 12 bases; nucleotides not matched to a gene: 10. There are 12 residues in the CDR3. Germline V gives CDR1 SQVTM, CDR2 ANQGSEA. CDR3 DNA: TGCAGCCACAAGCGGGAGGGCCGTTGGCAGTTCTTC. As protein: CSHKREGRWQFF.

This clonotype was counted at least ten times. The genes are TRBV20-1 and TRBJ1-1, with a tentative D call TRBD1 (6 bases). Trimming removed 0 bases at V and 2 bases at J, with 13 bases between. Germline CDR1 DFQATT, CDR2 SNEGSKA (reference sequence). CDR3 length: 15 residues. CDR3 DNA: TGCAGTGCTAGAGATCAGGGGACGGGAAACACTGAAGCTTTCTTT. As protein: CSARDQGTGNTEAFF.

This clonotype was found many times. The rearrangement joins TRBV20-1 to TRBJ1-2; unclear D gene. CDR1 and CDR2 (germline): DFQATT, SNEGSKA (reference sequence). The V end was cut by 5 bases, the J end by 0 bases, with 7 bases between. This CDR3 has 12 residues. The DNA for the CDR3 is TGCAGTGCTCCGGACTCTAACTATGGCTACACCTTC. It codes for CSAPDSNYGYTF.

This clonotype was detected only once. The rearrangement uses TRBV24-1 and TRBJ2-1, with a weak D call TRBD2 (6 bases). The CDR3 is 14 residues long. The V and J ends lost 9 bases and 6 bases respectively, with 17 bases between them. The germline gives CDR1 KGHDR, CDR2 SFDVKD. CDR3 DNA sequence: TGTGCCACCGGGTTTGCACTAGCCCCCAATGAGCAGTTCTTC. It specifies CATGFALAPNEQFF.

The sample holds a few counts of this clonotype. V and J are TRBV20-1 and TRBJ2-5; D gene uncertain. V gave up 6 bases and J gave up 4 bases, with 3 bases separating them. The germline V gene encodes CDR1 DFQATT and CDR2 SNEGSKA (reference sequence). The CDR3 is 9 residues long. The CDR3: CSAPETQYF. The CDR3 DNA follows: TGCAGTGCCCCAGAGACCCAGTACTTC.

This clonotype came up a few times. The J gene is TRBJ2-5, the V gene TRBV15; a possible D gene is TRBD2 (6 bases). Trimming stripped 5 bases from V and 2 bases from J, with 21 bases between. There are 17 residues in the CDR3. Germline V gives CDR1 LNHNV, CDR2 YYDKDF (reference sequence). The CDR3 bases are TGTGCCACCAGCGGGGGGTTGTCCGATCTACGACAAGAGACCCAGTACTTC. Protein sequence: CATSGGLSDLRQETQYF.

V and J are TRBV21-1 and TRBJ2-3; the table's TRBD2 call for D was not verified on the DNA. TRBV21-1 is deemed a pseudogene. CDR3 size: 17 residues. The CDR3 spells CASTYTRLAGVVDTQYF. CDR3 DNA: TGTGCCAGCACTTACACCAGACTAGCGGGAGTGGTAGATACGCAGTATTTT.

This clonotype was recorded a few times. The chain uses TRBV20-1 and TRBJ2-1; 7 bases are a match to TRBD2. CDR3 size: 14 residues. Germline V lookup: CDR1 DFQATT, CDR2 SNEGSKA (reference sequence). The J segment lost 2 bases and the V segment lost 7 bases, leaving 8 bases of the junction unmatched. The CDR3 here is CSVTLGGAYNEQFF. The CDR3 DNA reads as TGCAGTGTCACACTGGGGGGGGCCTACAATGAGCAGTTCTTC.

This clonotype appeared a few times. CDR3 DNA: TGCAGCGGGTGGGACAGGGGGAACACTGAAGCTTTCTTT. Its protein product is CSGWDRGNTEAFF. The chain has TRBV29-1 and TRBJ1-1, with 10 bases matching TRBD1. The trim removed 7 bases at V and 1 base at J, leaving 3 bases unmatched. The V gene's germline CDR1 is SQVTM and CDR2 ANQGSEA. CDR3 length equals 13 residues.